This TCR beta chain was identified in a study of T cell responses to AZD1222 COVID-19 vaccine. General study points: Spike-specific TCRs gained breadth and depth after people received two AZD1222 doses. Only after the peak T cell response were repertoires sampled. The donors showed a predominance of white British ancestry and of females, with possible underestimation of clonal diversity.

A remark on this clone: Its antigen is not known.

CDR1 and CDR2 (germline): LGHNA, YSLEER. After removal of 4 bases from V and 3 bases from J, the junction contained 6 bases not matched to a gene. This CDR3 has 15 residues. Profiling relied on immunoSEQ multiplex PCR, and the TCRdb table lists in-frame clones only, not all of them. The data hold approximately 150,000 clones, with roughly nine tenths observed a single time. The chain links TRBV4-3 to TRBJ2-7, with 10 bases aligning to TRBD1. This sequence was found in an adult who received the AZD1222 COVID-19 vaccine. The sequencing used peripheral blood, collected 28 days after the second AZD1222 dose. CDR3 loop: CASSLWTGGGYEQYF. For the CDR3, the DNA is TGCGCCAGCAGCCTTTGGACAGGGGGAGGCTACGAGCAGTACTTC.